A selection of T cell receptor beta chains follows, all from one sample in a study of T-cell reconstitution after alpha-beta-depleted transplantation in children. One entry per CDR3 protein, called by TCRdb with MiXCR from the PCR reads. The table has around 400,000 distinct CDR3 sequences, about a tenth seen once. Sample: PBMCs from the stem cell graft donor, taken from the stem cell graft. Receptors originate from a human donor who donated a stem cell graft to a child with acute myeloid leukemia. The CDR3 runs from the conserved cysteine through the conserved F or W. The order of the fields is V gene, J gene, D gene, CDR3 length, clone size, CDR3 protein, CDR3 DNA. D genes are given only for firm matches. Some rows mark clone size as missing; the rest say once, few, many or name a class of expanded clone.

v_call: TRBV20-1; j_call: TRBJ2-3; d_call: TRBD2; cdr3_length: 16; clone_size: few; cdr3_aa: CSANGFVGGATDTQYF; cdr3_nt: TGCAGTGCAAATGGATTCGTCGGGGGGGCCACAGATACGCAGTATTTT
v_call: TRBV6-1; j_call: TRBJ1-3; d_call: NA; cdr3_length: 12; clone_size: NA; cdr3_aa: CATTVSGNTIYF; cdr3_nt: TGTGCCACAACAGTCTCTGGAAACACCATATATTTT
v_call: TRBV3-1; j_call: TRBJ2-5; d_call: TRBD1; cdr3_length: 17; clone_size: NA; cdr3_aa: CASRPGTGVNDYETQYF; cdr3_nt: TGTGCCAGCAGACCCGGGACAGGGGTGAATGACTACGAGACCCAGTACTTC
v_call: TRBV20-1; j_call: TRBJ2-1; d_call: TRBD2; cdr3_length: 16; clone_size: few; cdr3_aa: CSAEPGLAGGPGEQFF; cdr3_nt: TGCAGTGCTGAGCCGGGACTAGCGGGAGGGCCAGGTGAGCAGTTCTTC
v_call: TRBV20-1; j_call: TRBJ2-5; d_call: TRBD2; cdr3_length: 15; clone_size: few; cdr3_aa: CSAPGLAGVQETQYF; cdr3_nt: TGCAGTGCTCCTGGACTAGCGGGGGTTCAAGAGACCCAGTACTTC
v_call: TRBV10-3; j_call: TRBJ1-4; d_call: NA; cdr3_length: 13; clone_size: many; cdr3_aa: CAIRGSTNEKLFF; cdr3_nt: TGTGCCATCAGGGGATCAACTAATGAAAAACTGTTTTTT
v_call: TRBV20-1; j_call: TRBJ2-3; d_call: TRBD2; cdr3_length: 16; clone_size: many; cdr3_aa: CSARELAGVRADTQYF; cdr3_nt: TGCAGTGCTAGGGAGCTAGCGGGAGTGAGGGCAGATACGCAGTATTTT
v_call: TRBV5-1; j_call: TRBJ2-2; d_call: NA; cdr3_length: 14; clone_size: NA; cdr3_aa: CASSMSGSTGELFF; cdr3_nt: TGCGCCAGCAGCATGAGCGGATCGACCGGGGAGCTGTTTTTT
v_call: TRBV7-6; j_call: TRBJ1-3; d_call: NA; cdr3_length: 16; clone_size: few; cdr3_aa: CASSLAAGTGGNTIYF; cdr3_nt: TGTGCCAGCAGCTTAGCGGCAGGGACGGGCGGAAACACCATATATTTT
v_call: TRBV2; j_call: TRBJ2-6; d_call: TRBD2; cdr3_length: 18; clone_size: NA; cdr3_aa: CASSEGAGGTSGANVLTF; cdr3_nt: TGTGCCAGCAGTGAAGGAGCGGGGGGAACCTCTGGGGCCAACGTCCTGACTTTC
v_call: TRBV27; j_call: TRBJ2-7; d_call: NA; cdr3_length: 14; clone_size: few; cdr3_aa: CASSWGYRLWEQYF; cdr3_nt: TGTGCCAGCAGTTGGGGCTACAGACTTTGGGAGCAGTACTTC
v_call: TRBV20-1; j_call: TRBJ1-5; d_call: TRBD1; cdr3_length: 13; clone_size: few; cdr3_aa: CSAGQEGNQPQHF; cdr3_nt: TGCAGTGCCGGACAGGAAGGCAATCAGCCCCAGCATTTT
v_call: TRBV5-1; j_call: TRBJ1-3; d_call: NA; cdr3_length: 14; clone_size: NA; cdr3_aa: CASSLEHSGNTIYF; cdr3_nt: TGCGCCAGCAGCTTGGAACACTCTGGAAACACCATATATTTT
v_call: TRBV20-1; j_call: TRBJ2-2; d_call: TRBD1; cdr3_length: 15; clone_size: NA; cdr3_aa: CSARGQGIYTGELFF; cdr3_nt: TGCAGTGCTAGAGGACAGGGGATTTACACCGGGGAGCTGTTTTTT
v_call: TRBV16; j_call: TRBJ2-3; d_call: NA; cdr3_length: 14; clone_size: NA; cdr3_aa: CASSQSGPTDTQYF; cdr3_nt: TGTGCCAGCAGCCAATCGGGGCCCACAGATACGCAGTATTTT
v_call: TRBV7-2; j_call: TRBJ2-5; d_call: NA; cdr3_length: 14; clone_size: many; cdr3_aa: CASSSNSGLETQYF; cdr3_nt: TGTGCCAGCAGCTCTAATTCAGGGTTGGAGACCCAGTACTTC
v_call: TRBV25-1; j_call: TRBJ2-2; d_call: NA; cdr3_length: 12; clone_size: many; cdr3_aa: CAIDLNTGELFF; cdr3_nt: TGTGCCATCGACCTTAACACCGGGGAGCTGTTTTTT
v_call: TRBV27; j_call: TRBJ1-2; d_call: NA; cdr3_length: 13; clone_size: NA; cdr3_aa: CASSALGGYGYTF; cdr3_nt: TGTGCCAGCAGTGCGTTGGGGGGCTATGGCTACACCTTC
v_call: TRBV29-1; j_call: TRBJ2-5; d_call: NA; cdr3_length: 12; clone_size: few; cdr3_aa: CSVVVSQETQYF; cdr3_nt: TGCAGCGTTGTCGTCAGCCAAGAGACCCAGTACTTC
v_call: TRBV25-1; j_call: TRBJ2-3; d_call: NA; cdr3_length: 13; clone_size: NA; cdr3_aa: CAATGVSTDTQYF; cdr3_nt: TGTGCCGCAACGGGGGTGAGCACAGATACGCAGTATTTT